Below are 15 T cell receptor beta chains sequenced from a single sample in a study of T cell changes during pregnancy in multiple sclerosis. Sequenced by immunoSEQ multiplex PCR; TCRdb stores in-frame clones only, minus some. Of around 39,000 clones in the sample, over 75% are singletons; the top ten hold approximately 4%. The sequenced sample was CD8+ T cells from peripheral blood mononuclear cells, obtained in the first trimester of pregnancy. The receptors come from a female donor with multiple sclerosis, enrolled in a pregnancy study.

This sequence joins TRBV12-5 and TRBJ1-1; perhaps TRBD1 as D (5 bases). Per the germline V gene, CDR1 is LGHNT and CDR2 is FRNRAP. Trimming shortened V by 7 bases and J by 4 bases, and 16 bases separated the two germline ends. This CDR3 is built from 14 residues. CDR3 sequence (DNA): TGTGCTAGTGCCCTCGGGGGAAGCGGCACTGAAGCTTTCTTT. It is translated as CASALGGSGTEAFF.

V is TRBV19 and J is TRBJ2-7; D perhaps matches TRBD1 (6 bases). The CDR3 is 15 amino acids. V lost 3 bases, J lost 3 bases, and 15 bases lay in between. The V gene's germline CDR1 is LNHDA and CDR2 SQIVND (reference sequence). The CDR3: CASSIGGGSFYEQYF. DNA of the CDR3: TGTGCCAGTAGTATCGGTGGGGGCAGCTTCTACGAGCAGTACTTC.

This chain uses TRBV5-8 with TRBJ2-1; D gene uncertain. V was clipped by 6 bases and J by 4 bases, with 14 bases between them. The CDR3 is 14 amino acids. From germline, CDR1 is SGHTS and CDR2 YDEGEE. The CDR3 DNA reads TGTGCCAGCAAGTCGGAGCTATTATACAATGAGCAGTTCTTC. It translates to CASKSELLYNEQFF. Combining the CDR3 with reference TRBV5-8 and TRBJ2-1 gives the whole variable domain EAGVTQSPTHLIKTRGQQATLRCSPISGHTSVYWYQQALGLGLQFLLWYDEGEERNRGNFPPRFSGRQFPNYSSELNVNALELEDSALYLCASKSELLYNEQFFGPGTRLTVL.

V usage is TRBV7-6 and J usage is TRBJ1-5; maybe TRBD1 (6 bases). CDR3 length: 14 amino acids. The V end was cut by 3 bases, the J end by 5 bases, with 11 bases between. CDR1 is SGHVS, CDR2 FNYEAQ, per germline. CDR3 bases: TGTGCCAGCAGCTTGATAGGGGGGGATCAGCCCCAGCATTTT. Translating it yields CASSLIGGDQPQHF.

As DNA, the CDR3 is TGTGCCAGTAGTATAGGGAGTACTGAAGCTTTCTTT. Its translation: CASSIGSTEAFF. The V gene is TRBV19, the J gene TRBJ1-1; D unclear. The CDR3 is 12 residues long. CDR1 LNHDA and CDR2 SQIVND come from the germline V gene (reference sequence). Deletions cut 1 base from V and 5 bases from J, with 5 bases between.

Comments on this clone: This clone may be a read error of a much larger clone one base away. V and J are TRBV7-2 and TRBJ2-1; possible D gene TRBD1, 5 bases. In germline, CDR1 is SGHTA, CDR2 FQGNSA. The CDR3 sequence is 11 residues long. V was shortened by 3 bases and J by 8 bases, with 5 bases between the two germline ends. CDR3 loop: CASSFRDEQFF. The CDR3 nucleotides read TGTGCCAGCAGCTTCAGGGATGAGCAGTTCTTC.

V and J are TRBV19 and TRBJ2-2; a weak D match, TRBD2 (6 bases). V was cut by 6 bases and J by 6 bases, with 8 bases left in between. Germline CDR1 and CDR2: LNHDA and SQIVND (reference sequence). This CDR3 is built from 12 residues. The CDR3 protein is CASREGAGELFF. The CDR3 DNA reads TGTGCCAGTAGGGAGGGTGCCGGGGAGCTGTTTTTT.

This clone has just one count. The chain recombines TRBV11-1 with TRBJ1-1, with D perhaps TRBD1 (5 bases). Germline CDR1 reads SGHAT; CDR2 reads FQDESV (reference sequence). The V end was cut by 5 bases, the J end by 5 bases, with 12 bases between. This CDR3 has 13 residues. The CDR3 DNA reads as TGTGCCAGCAGCGAATGGGCAGGGACTGAAGCTTTCTTT. Its translation: CASSEWAGTEAFF.

This chain connects TRBV7-2 to TRBJ1-5, with TRBD1 matching 9 bases. V shed 6 bases and J 1 base; nucleotides not matched to a gene: 7. Germline V CDR1 and CDR2: SGHTA, FQGNSA. This CDR3 region has 16 residues. CDR3 residues: CASSYLDRGSNQPQHF. CDR3 nucleotides: TGTGCCAGCAGTTACCTGGACAGGGGAAGCAATCAGCCCCAGCATTTT.

In DNA form, the CDR3 reads TGTGCCAGCAGCCGCGGGACAGCCCCCTACAATGAGCAGTTCTTC. It translates to CASSRGTAPYNEQFF. This chain connects TRBV13 to TRBJ2-1, with D possibly matching TRBD1 (7 bases). The V end lost 5 bases, the J end lost 2 bases, and 13 bases lay between the germline ends. CDR3 length equals 15 residues. The germline gives CDR1 PRHDT, CDR2 FYEKMQ (reference sequence).

This chain connects TRBV9 to TRBJ1-2; D is perhaps TRBD1 (5 bases). V lost 6 bases, J lost 1 base, and 13 bases lay in between. The length of the CDR3 is 14 residues. Germline-derived CDR1 and CDR2 are SGDLS and YYNGEE. CDR3 sequence reads: CASTGRDYNYGYTF. The DNA for the CDR3 is TGTGCCAGCACCGGCCGGGACTATAACTATGGCTACACCTTC. Full variable domain (remainder filled in from reference TRBV9 and TRBJ1-2): DSGVTQTPKHLITATGQRVTLRCSPRSGDLSVYWYQQSLDQGLQFLIQYYNGEERAKGNILERFSAQQFPDLHSELNLSSLELGDSALYFCASTGRDYNYGYTFGSGTRLTVV.

The chain carries TRBV5-5 and TRBJ1-2, with 7 bases that match TRBD1. Trimming cost V 4 bases and J 4 bases; bases outside gene matches: 1. CDR1 SGHKS and CDR2 YYEKEE come from the germline V gene (reference sequence). The CDR3 is made up of 12 amino acids. The CDR3 nucleotides read TGTGCCAGCAGCGGGGACAGCTATGGCTACACCTTC. It yields the protein CASSGDSYGYTF. The full variable domain, completed using reference TRBV5-5 and TRBJ1-2, is DAGVTQSPTHLIKTRGQQVTLRCSPISGHKSVSWYQQVLGQGPQFIFQYYEKEERGRGNFPDRFSARQFPNYSSELNVNALLLGDSALYLCASSGDSYGYTFGSGTRLTVV.

A few counts support this clone. The CDR3 DNA is TGTGCCACCAGCCCGGGGACTTCTCTTACCGGGGAGCTGTTTTTT. Residues: CATSPGTSLTGELFF. The chain uses TRBV15 and TRBJ2-2, with D possibly being TRBD2 (6 bases). V lost 5 bases, J lost 5 bases, and 15 bases lay in between. This CDR3 is 15 amino acids long. The germline gives CDR1 LNHNV, CDR2 YYDKDF (reference sequence).

This chain links TRBV7-6 with TRBJ1-1; 7 nucleotides align to TRBD1. The trim removed 5 bases at V and 2 bases at J, leaving 5 bases unmatched. Germline CDR1 reads SGHVS; CDR2 reads FNYEAQ. CDR3 size: 14 residues. The CDR3 region has the DNA TGTGCCAGCAGCCCTCAGGGGGTAAACACTGAAGCTTTCTTT. As protein: CASSPQGVNTEAFF. Full variable domain (outside the CDR3, taken from reference TRBV7-6 and TRBJ1-1): GAGVSQSPRYKVTKRGQDVALRCDPISGHVSLYWYRQALGQGPEFLTYFNYEAQQDKSGLPNDRFSAERPEGSISTLTIQRTEQRDSAMYRCASSPQGVNTEAFFGQGTRLTVV.

The chain carries TRBV5-6 and TRBJ2-7, with D unclear. CDR1 and CDR2 (germline): SGHDT, YYEEEE. V was trimmed by 5 bases and J by 1 base, leaving 10 bases between them. This CDR3 is built from 13 residues. The DNA for the CDR3 is TGTGCCAGCAGTTACTCTTATTCCTACGAGCAGTACTTC. Its protein is CASSYSYSYEQYF.